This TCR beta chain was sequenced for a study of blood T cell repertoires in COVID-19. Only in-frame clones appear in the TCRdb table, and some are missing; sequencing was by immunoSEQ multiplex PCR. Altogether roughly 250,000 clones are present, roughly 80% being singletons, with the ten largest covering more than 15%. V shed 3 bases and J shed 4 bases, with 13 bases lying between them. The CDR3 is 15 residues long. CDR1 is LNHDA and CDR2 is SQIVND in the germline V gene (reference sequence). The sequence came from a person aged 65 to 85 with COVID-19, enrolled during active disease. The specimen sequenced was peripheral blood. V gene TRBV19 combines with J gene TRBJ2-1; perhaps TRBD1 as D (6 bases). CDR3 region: CASSMPRGGYNEQFF. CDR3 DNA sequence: TGTGCCAGTAGTATGCCTCGAGGGGGATACAATGAGCAGTTCTTC. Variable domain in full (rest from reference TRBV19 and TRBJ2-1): DGGITQSPKYLFRKEGQNVTLSCEQNLNHDAMYWYRQDPGQGLRLIYYSQIVNDFQKGDIAEGYSVSREKKESFPLTVTSAQKNPTAFYLCASSMPRGGYNEQFFGPGTRLTVL.